The rows below give T cell receptor beta chains drawn from one sample of a study of blood T cells in healthy people across ages. Via MiXCR, TCRdb re-called the 5' RACE reads, giving one row per CDR3 protein. The table lists around 2 million distinct CDR3 sequences, around 42% of them singletons, with 23% in the top ten. Material: blood. These receptors originate from a human donor in good health. CDR3s include the opening cysteine and the closing phenylalanine or tryptophan. The order of the fields is CDR3 DNA, CDR3 protein, D gene, J gene, clone size, V gene. The D gene is left open where the match is weak. Clone size is not always given. Where it is, it says once, few, many or a class for expanded clones.

CDR3 DNA: TGTGCCAGCAACTTAGGACCCGGGACAGGGAGGCATGGCTACACCTTC; CDR3 protein: CASNLGPGTGRHGYTF; D gene: TRBD1; J gene: TRBJ1-2; clone size: .; V gene: TRBV7-9
CDR3 DNA: TGTGCCAGCAGTTTAGGAGGCCACACGTATCAGCCCCAGCATTTT; CDR3 protein: CASSLGGHTYQPQHF; D gene: .; J gene: TRBJ1-5; clone size: .; V gene: TRBV28
CDR3 DNA: TGTGCCAGCAGTTTTTCCGTGTACTACGAGCAGTACTTC; CDR3 protein: CASSFSVYYEQYF; D gene: .; J gene: TRBJ2-7; clone size: .; V gene: TRBV6-2/TRBV6-3
CDR3 DNA: TGCAGCGTTGTAGGGTATGGCTATGGCTACACCTTC; CDR3 protein: CSVVGYGYGYTF; D gene: .; J gene: TRBJ1-2; clone size: few; V gene: TRBV29-1
CDR3 DNA: TGCGCCAACAGCTTGGACGATCCGTTAACTTACAATGAGCAGTTCTTC; CDR3 protein: CANSLDDPLTYNEQFF; D gene: .; J gene: TRBJ2-1; clone size: .; V gene: TRBV5-1
CDR3 DNA: TGCAGCGTTGACCTACGGACAGGGGGCCTAGAGACCCAGTACTTC; CDR3 protein: CSVDLRTGGLETQYF; D gene: TRBD1; J gene: TRBJ2-5; clone size: .; V gene: TRBV29-1
CDR3 DNA: TGTGCCACCAGCAGAGAACGACAGGAGTACGAGCAGTACTTC; CDR3 protein: CATSRERQEYEQYF; D gene: .; J gene: TRBJ2-7; clone size: few; V gene: TRBV15
CDR3 DNA: TGTGCCAGCAGTGTTTGGGCGAGCTCTGGAAACACCATATATTTT; CDR3 protein: CASSVWASSGNTIYF; D gene: .; J gene: TRBJ1-3; clone size: few; V gene: TRBV6-1
CDR3 DNA: TGTGCCAGCAGTTGGCAGGGTTTTTATGGCTACACCTTC; CDR3 protein: CASSWQGFYGYTF; D gene: .; J gene: TRBJ1-2; clone size: .; V gene: TRBV12-3/TRBV12-4
CDR3 DNA: TGTGCCACCAGCAGAGATCGGGAGGCCCCCTCCGAGCAGTACTTC; CDR3 protein: CATSRDREAPSEQYF; D gene: TRBD2; J gene: TRBJ2-7; clone size: few; V gene: TRBV15
CDR3 DNA: TGTGCCAGCAGCAATGTAGCGGGGGGGCTAGTAGAGACCCAGTACTTC; CDR3 protein: CASSNVAGGLVETQYF; D gene: TRBD2; J gene: TRBJ2-5; clone size: few; V gene: TRBV27
CDR3 DNA: TGTGCCCCCTCTTTAGCCTACGAGCAGTACTTC; CDR3 protein: CAPSLAYEQYF; D gene: .; J gene: TRBJ2-7; clone size: .; V gene: TRBV15
CDR3 DNA: TGTGCCAGCAGCCTCGGGGGGGGGCCCCCCTACGAGCAGTACTTC; CDR3 protein: CASSLGGGPPYEQYF; D gene: TRBD2; J gene: TRBJ2-7; clone size: few; V gene: TRBV7-2
CDR3 DNA: TGTGCCAGCAGCTTAAACAGGGTAATGAACACTGAAGCTTTCTTT; CDR3 protein: CASSLNRVMNTEAFF; D gene: .; J gene: TRBJ1-1; clone size: few; V gene: TRBV6-2/TRBV6-3
CDR3 DNA: TGCGCCAGCAGCCAAGGGTGGGAAGACGAGCAGTACTTC; CDR3 protein: CASSQGWEDEQYF; D gene: .; J gene: TRBJ2-7; clone size: few; V gene: TRBV4-3
CDR3 DNA: TGTGCCAGCAGTATGGCCTTTACCGGGGAAAAACTGTTTTTT; CDR3 protein: CASSMAFTGEKLFF; D gene: .; J gene: TRBJ1-4; clone size: .; V gene: TRBV2
CDR3 DNA: TGTGCCAGCAGTCCATACTTGACAGGGGGCTACGAGCAGTACTTC; CDR3 protein: CASSPYLTGGYEQYF; D gene: TRBD1; J gene: TRBJ2-7; clone size: few; V gene: TRBV6-1
CDR3 DNA: TGTGCCAGCAGCACGACAGGTTTGGAGGGCTACACCTTC; CDR3 protein: CASSTTGLEGYTF; D gene: .; J gene: TRBJ1-2; clone size: few; V gene: TRBV12-3/TRBV12-4
CDR3 DNA: TGTGCCAGCAGTTTAGCGCACGAGCAGTACTTC; CDR3 protein: CASSLAHEQYF; D gene: .; J gene: TRBJ2-7; clone size: few; V gene: TRBV12-3/TRBV12-4
CDR3 DNA: TGTGCCAGCAGTCCTCGGGGAGCTAAAGGGCAGTACTTC; CDR3 protein: CASSPRGAKGQYF; D gene: .; J gene: TRBJ2-5; clone size: few; V gene: TRBV6-2/TRBV6-3
CDR3 DNA: TGTGCCAGCAGCTCCCATTTGGGTGCAGATACGCAGTATTTT; CDR3 protein: CASSSHLGADTQYF; D gene: .; J gene: TRBJ2-3; clone size: .; V gene: TRBV7-9
CDR3 DNA: TGTGCCAGCAGCCTGGGGTTTAATAATTCACCCCTCCACTTT; CDR3 protein: CASSLGFNNSPLHF; D gene: .; J gene: TRBJ1-6; clone size: .; V gene: TRBV11-3
CDR3 DNA: TGCAGTGCTAGCAGATTCTCTAGAGGTAACGAGCAGTACTTC; CDR3 protein: CSASRFSRGNEQYF; D gene: .; J gene: TRBJ2-7; clone size: .; V gene: TRBV20-1
CDR3 DNA: TGTGCCAGCAGCTTAAACAGGGACGACACTGAAGCTTTCTTT; CDR3 protein: CASSLNRDDTEAFF; D gene: .; J gene: TRBJ1-1; clone size: .; V gene: TRBV7-2
CDR3 DNA: TGTGCCACCAGCAGAGATGGGGGTCGGGCTGAAGCTTTCTTT; CDR3 protein: CATSRDGGRAEAFF; D gene: .; J gene: TRBJ1-1; clone size: .; V gene: TRBV15
CDR3 DNA: TGTGCCAGCAGCTTAGCAGTTGAGGGCTACGAGCAGTACTTC; CDR3 protein: CASSLAVEGYEQYF; D gene: .; J gene: TRBJ2-7; clone size: .; V gene: TRBV7-2
CDR3 DNA: TGTGCCAGCAGCTTTCTAGACCATAGGCATGGCTACACCTTC; CDR3 protein: CASSFLDHRHGYTF; D gene: .; J gene: TRBJ1-2; clone size: .; V gene: TRBV7-2
CDR3 DNA: TGTGCCATCAGCAAGGGACAGGGGAGTGGGGCCAACGTCCTGACTTTC; CDR3 protein: CAISKGQGSGANVLTF; D gene: TRBD1; J gene: TRBJ2-6; clone size: .; V gene: TRBV10-3
CDR3 DNA: TGTGCCAGCCTCTGGGACGGAGGGACAGATACGCAGTATTTT; CDR3 protein: CASLWDGGTDTQYF; D gene: .; J gene: TRBJ2-3; clone size: few; V gene: TRBV12-3/TRBV12-4
CDR3 DNA: TGCAGTGCTAGAACCTCCGGGACAGGGGGCCTAGAGAAGCCCCAGCATTTT; CDR3 protein: CSARTSGTGGLEKPQHF; D gene: TRBD1; J gene: TRBJ1-5; clone size: .; V gene: TRBV20-1
CDR3 DNA: TGTGCCAGCAGCCAGGGGGACCAGCAGTACTTC; CDR3 protein: CASSQGDQQYF; D gene: TRBD1; J gene: TRBJ2-7; clone size: few; V gene: TRBV6-5
CDR3 DNA: TGTGCCAGCAGCTTTACGGACAGGGCCCACGAGCAGTACTTC; CDR3 protein: CASSFTDRAHEQYF; D gene: TRBD1; J gene: TRBJ2-7; clone size: few; V gene: TRBV7-2
CDR3 DNA: TGTGCCAGCAGCTTAGTGGCACTCCGAGGCCTAGCGGGGACACAAGAGACCCAGTACTTC; CDR3 protein: CASSLVALRGLAGTQETQYF; D gene: TRBD2; J gene: TRBJ2-5; clone size: few; V gene: TRBV7-6
CDR3 DNA: TGCGCCAGCAGCTTGGCCTCTGGGGAGCCCCAGCATTTT; CDR3 protein: CASSLASGEPQHF; D gene: .; J gene: TRBJ1-5; clone size: .; V gene: TRBV5-1
CDR3 DNA: TGTGCCAGCAGCTTAGTCCCCTACACAGATACGCGGTATTTT; CDR3 protein: CASSLVPYTDTRYF; D gene: .; J gene: TRBJ2-3; clone size: .; V gene: TRBV11-1
CDR3 DNA: TGTGCCTGGAGTGTGCTCCCGGGACGGAATTCACCCCTCCACTTT; CDR3 protein: CAWSVLPGRNSPLHF; D gene: .; J gene: TRBJ1-6; clone size: .; V gene: TRBV30
CDR3 DNA: TGCAGTGTTAGCAGAACAGGGGGGTACGAGCAGTACTTC; CDR3 protein: CSVSRTGGYEQYF; D gene: TRBD1; J gene: TRBJ2-7; clone size: few; V gene: TRBV20-1
CDR3 DNA: TGCGCCAGCAGCATGGGTGAAGACAAGCAGTACTTC; CDR3 protein: CASSMGEDKQYF; D gene: .; J gene: TRBJ2-5; clone size: .; V gene: TRBV5-1
CDR3 DNA: TGTGCCAGCAGTACCCCCCCGGACGCAGAAGGGGCCAACGTCCTGACTTTC; CDR3 protein: CASSTPPDAEGANVLTF; D gene: .; J gene: TRBJ2-6; clone size: .; V gene: TRBV27
CDR3 DNA: TGTGCCAGCATTCCGTTACAGGGTCTTCAGCCCCAGCATTTT; CDR3 protein: CASIPLQGLQPQHF; D gene: .; J gene: TRBJ1-5; clone size: .; V gene: TRBV6-1
CDR3 DNA: TGTGCCGGCAGCCACAGGTATAGCAATGAGCAGTTCTTC; CDR3 protein: CAGSHRYSNEQFF; D gene: .; J gene: TRBJ2-1; clone size: .; V gene: TRBV3-1
CDR3 DNA: TGTGCCACCAGCGTGGGACATGGAAACACTGAAGCTTTCTTT; CDR3 protein: CATSVGHGNTEAFF; D gene: .; J gene: TRBJ1-1; clone size: .; V gene: TRBV15
CDR3 DNA: TGTGCCAGCAGTGAAAGGGCAGGCACTGAAGCTTTCTTT; CDR3 protein: CASSERAGTEAFF; D gene: .; J gene: TRBJ1-1; clone size: .; V gene: TRBV2
CDR3 DNA: TGTGCCAGCTCAAGAAGTTACTACAATGAGCAGTTCTTC; CDR3 protein: CASSRSYYNEQFF; D gene: .; J gene: TRBJ2-1; clone size: few; V gene: TRBV6-5
CDR3 DNA: TGTGCCAGCAGTTACTCTGATGGGGGTCAGCCCCAGCATTTT; CDR3 protein: CASSYSDGGQPQHF; D gene: .; J gene: TRBJ1-5; clone size: .; V gene: TRBV6-5
CDR3 DNA: TGCGCCAGCAGCTTGGTGGATTCGACGCAGTATTTT; CDR3 protein: CASSLVDSTQYF; D gene: .; J gene: TRBJ2-3; clone size: .; V gene: TRBV5-1
CDR3 DNA: TGTGCCAGCAGTGACGCCAGACAGGGACAGTCTGGCTACACCTTC; CDR3 protein: CASSDARQGQSGYTF; D gene: TRBD1; J gene: TRBJ1-2; clone size: .; V gene: TRBV2
CDR3 DNA: TGTGCCAGCAGCTTGGGACTAGCGGGGGGAATTAGTTCCTACAATGAGCAGTTCTTC; CDR3 protein: CASSLGLAGGISSYNEQFF; D gene: TRBD2; J gene: TRBJ2-1; clone size: .; V gene: TRBV5-5
CDR3 DNA: TGCAGTGCTCCCGGACAGGGTTCCCCTAACTATGGCTACACCTTC; CDR3 protein: CSAPGQGSPNYGYTF; D gene: TRBD1; J gene: TRBJ1-2; clone size: .; V gene: TRBV20-1
CDR3 DNA: TGTGCCACCAGCAGAGATCAAGGACAGGGGACAGATACGCAGTATTTT; CDR3 protein: CATSRDQGQGTDTQYF; D gene: TRBD1; J gene: TRBJ2-3; clone size: .; V gene: TRBV15
CDR3 DNA: TGTGCCAGCAGCCCATATTTCACAGATACGCAGTATTTT; CDR3 protein: CASSPYFTDTQYF; D gene: .; J gene: TRBJ2-3; clone size: .; V gene: TRBV7-6